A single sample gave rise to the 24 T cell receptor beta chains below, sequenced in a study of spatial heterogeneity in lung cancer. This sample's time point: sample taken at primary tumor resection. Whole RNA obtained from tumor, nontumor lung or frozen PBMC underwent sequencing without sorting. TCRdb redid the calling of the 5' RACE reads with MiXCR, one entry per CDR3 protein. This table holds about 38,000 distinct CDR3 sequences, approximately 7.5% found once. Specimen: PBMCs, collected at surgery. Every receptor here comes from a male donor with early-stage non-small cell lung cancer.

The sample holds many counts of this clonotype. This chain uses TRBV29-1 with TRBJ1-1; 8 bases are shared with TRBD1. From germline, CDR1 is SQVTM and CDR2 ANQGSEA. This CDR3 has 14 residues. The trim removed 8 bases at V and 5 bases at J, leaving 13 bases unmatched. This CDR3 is CSFLAGTGGTEAFF. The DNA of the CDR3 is TGCAGCTTCCTAGCTGGGACAGGCGGTACTGAAGCTTTCTTT.

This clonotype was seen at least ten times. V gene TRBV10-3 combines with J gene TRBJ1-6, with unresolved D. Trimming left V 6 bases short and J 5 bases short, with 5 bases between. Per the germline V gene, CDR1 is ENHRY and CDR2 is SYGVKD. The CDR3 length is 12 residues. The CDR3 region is CAIRADNSPLHF. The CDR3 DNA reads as TGTGCCATCAGAGCAGATAATTCACCCCTCCACTTT.

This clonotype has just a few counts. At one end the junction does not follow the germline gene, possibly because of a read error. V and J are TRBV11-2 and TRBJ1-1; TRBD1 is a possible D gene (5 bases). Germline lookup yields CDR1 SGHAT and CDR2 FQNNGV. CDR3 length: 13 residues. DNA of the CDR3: TGTGCCAGCAGCTTAGATCTCGAAAAGGGGCAGACCTTT. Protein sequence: CASSLDLEKGQTF.

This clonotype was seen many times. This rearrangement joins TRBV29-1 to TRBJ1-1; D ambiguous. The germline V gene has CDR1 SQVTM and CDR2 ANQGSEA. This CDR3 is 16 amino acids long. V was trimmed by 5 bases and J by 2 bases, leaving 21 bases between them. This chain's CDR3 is CSVPQDRTTGNTEAFF. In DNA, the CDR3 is TGCAGCGTTCCCCAGGACCGAACAACCGGTAACACTGAAGCTTTCTTT.

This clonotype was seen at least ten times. The CDR3 nucleotides read TGCGCCAGCAGCCAAGATTTTAGCACAGATACGCAGTATTTT. Translation gives CASSQDFSTDTQYF. V gene TRBV4-1 combines with J gene TRBJ2-3, with D uncertain. V dropped 0 bases and J dropped 0 bases, with 4 bases sitting between them. This CDR3 has 14 residues. Per the germline V gene, CDR1 is MGHRA and CDR2 is YSYEKL.

The CDR3 coding sequence is TGTGCCAGCAGTTTACAGGGGGGGAATTCACCCCTCCACTTT. Its protein product is CASSLQGGNSPLHF. The rearrangement joins TRBV12-3 or TRBV12-4 to TRBJ1-6, with TRBD1 matching over 7 bases. The junction had 2 bases not matched to a gene; V was cut back by 2 bases and J by 7 bases. The length of the CDR3 is 14 residues.

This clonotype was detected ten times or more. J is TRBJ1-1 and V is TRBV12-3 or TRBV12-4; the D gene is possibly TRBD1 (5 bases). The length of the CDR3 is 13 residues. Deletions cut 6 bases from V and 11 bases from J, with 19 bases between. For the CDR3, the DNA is TGTGCCAGCAGCTTGGCGGACGGTGGGACGGCTTTCTTT. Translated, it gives CASSLADGGTAFF.

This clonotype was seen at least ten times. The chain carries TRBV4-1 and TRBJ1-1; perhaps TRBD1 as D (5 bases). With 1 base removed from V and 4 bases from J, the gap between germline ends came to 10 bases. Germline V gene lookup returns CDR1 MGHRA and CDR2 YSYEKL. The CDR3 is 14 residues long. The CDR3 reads CASSQAGVGTEAFF. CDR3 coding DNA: TGCGCCAGCAGCCAAGCGGGGGTTGGCACTGAAGCTTTCTTT.

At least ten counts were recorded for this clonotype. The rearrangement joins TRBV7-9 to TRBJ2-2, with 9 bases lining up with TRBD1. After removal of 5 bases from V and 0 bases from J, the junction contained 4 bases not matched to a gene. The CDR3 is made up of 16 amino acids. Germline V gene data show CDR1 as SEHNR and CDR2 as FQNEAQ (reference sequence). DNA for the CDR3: TGTGCCAGCAGCATGAGACAGGGGGCGAACACCGGGGAGCTGTTTTTT. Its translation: CASSMRQGANTGELFF. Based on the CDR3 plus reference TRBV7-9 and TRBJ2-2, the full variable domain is DTGVSQNPRHKITKRGQNVTFRCDPISEHNRLYWYRQTLGQGPEFLTYFQNEAQLEKSRLLSDRFSAERPKGSFSTLEIQRTEQGDSAMYLCASSMRQGANTGELFFGEGSRLTVL.

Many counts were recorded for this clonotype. The CDR3 region is CSARDPRAGTDTQYF. The CDR3 region has the DNA TGCAGTGCTAGAGACCCACGAGCCGGCACAGATACGCAGTATTTT. The chain uses TRBV20-1 and TRBJ2-3; no firm D call. Germline V CDR1 and CDR2: DFQATT, SNEGSKA (reference sequence). The CDR3 loop spans 15 amino acids. The V end was cut by 0 bases, the J end by 1 base, with 11 bases between.

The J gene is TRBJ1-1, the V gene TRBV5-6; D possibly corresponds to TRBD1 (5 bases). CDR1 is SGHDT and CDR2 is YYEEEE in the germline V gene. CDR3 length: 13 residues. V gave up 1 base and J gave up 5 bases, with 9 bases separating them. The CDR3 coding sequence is TGTGCCAGCAGCTTGAGGGGCGGAACTGAAGCTTTCTTT. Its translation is CASSLRGGTEAFF.

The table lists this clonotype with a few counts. CDR3: CASSLGTGSYNEQFF. As DNA, the CDR3 is TGTGCCAGCAGCTTGGGGACAGGGAGCTACAATGAGCAGTTCTTC. V is TRBV5-5 and J is TRBJ2-1; 8 bases fit TRBD1. V dropped 0 bases and J dropped 3; count of bases not matched to a gene: 2. Germline V CDR1 and CDR2: SGHKS, YYEKEE (reference sequence). The CDR3 loop spans 15 amino acids.

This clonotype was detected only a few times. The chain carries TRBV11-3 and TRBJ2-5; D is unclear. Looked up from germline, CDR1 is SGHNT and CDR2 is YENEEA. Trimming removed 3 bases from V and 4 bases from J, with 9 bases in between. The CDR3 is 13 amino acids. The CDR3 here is CASSFNVRETQYF. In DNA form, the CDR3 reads TGTGCCAGCAGCTTTAACGTCCGAGAGACCCAGTACTTC.

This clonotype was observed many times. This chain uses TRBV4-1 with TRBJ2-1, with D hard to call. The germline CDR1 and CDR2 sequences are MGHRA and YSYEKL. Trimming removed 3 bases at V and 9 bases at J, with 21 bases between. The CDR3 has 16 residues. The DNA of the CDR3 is TGCGCCAGCAGCCATTCTCATTACGGATCTCCGCCTGAGCAGTTCTTC. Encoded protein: CASSHSHYGSPPEQFF.

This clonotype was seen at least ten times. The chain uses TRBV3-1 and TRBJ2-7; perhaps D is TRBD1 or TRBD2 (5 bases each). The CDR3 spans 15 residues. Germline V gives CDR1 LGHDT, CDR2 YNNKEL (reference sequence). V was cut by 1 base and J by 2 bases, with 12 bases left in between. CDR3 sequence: CASSQGRRGPYEQYV. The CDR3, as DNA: TGTGCCAGCAGCCAAGGAAGACGGGGACCCTACGAGCAGTACGTC.

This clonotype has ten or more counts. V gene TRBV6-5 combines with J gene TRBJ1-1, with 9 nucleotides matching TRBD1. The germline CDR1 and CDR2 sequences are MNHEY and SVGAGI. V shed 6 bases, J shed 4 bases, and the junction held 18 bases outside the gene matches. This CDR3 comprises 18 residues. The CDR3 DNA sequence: TGTGCCAGCAGACCCCGACCGGGACAGGGCAGGTGGGGCACTGAAGCTTTCTTT. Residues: CASRPRPGQGRWGTEAFF.

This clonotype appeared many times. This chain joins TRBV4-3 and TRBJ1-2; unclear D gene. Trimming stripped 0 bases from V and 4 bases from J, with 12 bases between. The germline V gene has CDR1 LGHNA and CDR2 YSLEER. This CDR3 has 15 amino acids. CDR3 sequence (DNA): TGCGCCAGCAGCCAAGATGTGGGCGGAACCTATGGCTACACCTTC. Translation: CASSQDVGGTYGYTF.

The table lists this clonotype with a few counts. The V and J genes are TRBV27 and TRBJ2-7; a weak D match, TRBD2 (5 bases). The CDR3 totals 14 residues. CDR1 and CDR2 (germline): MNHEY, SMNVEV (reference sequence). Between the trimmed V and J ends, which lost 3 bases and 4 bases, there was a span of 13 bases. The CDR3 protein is CASSFGGRLYEQYF. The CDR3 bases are TGTGCCAGCAGTTTCGGAGGACGGCTATACGAGCAGTACTTC.

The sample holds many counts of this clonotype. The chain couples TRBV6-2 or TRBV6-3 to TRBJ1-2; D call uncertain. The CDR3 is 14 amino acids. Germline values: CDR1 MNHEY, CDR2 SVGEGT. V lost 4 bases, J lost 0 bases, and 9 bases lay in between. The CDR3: CASSSTAPNYGYTF. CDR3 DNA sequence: TGTGCCAGCAGTTCGACCGCCCCTAACTATGGCTACACCTTC.

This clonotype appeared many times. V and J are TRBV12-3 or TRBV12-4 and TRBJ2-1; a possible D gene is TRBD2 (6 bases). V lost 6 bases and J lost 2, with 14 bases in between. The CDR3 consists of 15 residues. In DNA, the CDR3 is TGTGCCAGCAGCCGAGCCGCGGGGACCTACAATGAGCAGTTCTTC. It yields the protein CASSRAAGTYNEQFF.

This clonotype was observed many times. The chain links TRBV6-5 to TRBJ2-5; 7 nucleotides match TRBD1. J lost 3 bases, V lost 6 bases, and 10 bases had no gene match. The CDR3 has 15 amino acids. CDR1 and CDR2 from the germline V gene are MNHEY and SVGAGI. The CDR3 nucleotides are TGTGCCAGCAGAGAGCCCGGGACAGAGAAAGAGACCCAGTACTTC. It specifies CASREPGTEKETQYF.

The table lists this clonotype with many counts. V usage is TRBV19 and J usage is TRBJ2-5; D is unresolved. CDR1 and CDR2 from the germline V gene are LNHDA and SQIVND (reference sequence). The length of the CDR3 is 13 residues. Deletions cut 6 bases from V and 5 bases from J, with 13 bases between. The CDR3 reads CASSDRPRETQYF. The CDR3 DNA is TGTGCCAGTAGCGACCGACCGCGCGAGACCCAGTACTTC. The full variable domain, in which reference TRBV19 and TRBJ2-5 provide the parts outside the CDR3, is DGGITQSPKYLFRKEGQNVTLSCEQNLNHDAMYWYRQDPGQGLRLIYYSQIVNDFQKGDIAEGYSVSREKKESFPLTVTSAQKNPTAFYLCASSDRPRETQYFGPGTRLLVL.

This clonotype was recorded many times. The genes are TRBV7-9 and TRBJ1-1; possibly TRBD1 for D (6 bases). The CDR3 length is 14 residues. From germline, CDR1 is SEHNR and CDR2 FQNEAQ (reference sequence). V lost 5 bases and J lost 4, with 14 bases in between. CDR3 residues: CASSTHRVGTEAFF. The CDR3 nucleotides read TGTGCCAGCAGCACCCACAGGGTAGGCACTGAAGCTTTCTTT.

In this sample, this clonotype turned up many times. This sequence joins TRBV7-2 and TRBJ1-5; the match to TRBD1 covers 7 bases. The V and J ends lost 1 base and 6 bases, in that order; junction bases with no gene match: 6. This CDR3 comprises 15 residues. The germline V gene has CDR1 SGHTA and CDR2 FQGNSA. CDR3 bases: TGTGCCAGCAGCTTAGATGGGACAGTTATTCAGCCCCAGCATTTT. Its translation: CASSLDGTVIQPQHF.